Presented here are 20 T cell receptor beta chains from one specimen sequenced in a study of OX40 agonist ivuxolimab in advanced cancers. Measured with immunoSEQ multiplex PCR; TCRdb has only the in-frame clones, and not every one. The sample shows some 66,000 clones, roughly 87% of them seen only once. The sequenced sample was CD4+ or CD8+ T cells sorted from blood, obtained in a trial of the OX40 agonist ivuxolimab. The origin of the receptors is an adult with an advanced solid tumor such as melanoma, head and neck, liver or kidney cancer.

A single count supports this clone. V and J are TRBV27 and TRBJ2-7; 13 nucleotides line up with TRBD2. Losses at the gene ends were 6 bases for V and 2 bases for J; bases not matched to a gene: 10. Germline V lookup: CDR1 MNHEY, CDR2 SMNVEV (reference sequence). The CDR3 has 17 amino acids. CDR3 residues: CASRLGTSGIRAYEQYF. The DNA for the CDR3 is TGTGCCAGCAGACTGGGGACTAGCGGGATAAGGGCCTACGAGCAGTACTTC.

The V gene is TRBV7-9, the J gene TRBJ2-3; TRBD2 matches 10 bases. This CDR3 is 17 amino acids long. Trimming removed 0 bases from V and 1 base from J; junction bases left unmatched: 4. Germline assignment: CDR1 SEHNR and CDR2 FQNEAQ (reference sequence). The CDR3 sequence: CASSLARTSGGTDTQYF. The CDR3 coding sequence is TGTGCCAGCAGCTTAGCGCGAACTAGCGGGGGCACAGATACGCAGTATTTT.

The V and J genes are TRBV5-4 and TRBJ2-2; 7 bases match TRBD1. The J segment lost 4 bases and the V segment lost 0 bases, leaving 3 bases of the junction unmatched. The germline V gene encodes CDR1 SGHNT and CDR2 YYREEE (reference sequence). This CDR3 has 15 residues. DNA of the CDR3: TGTGCCAGCAGCTTGGGGGACAGCGTCACCGGGGAGCTGTTTTTT. This codes for CASSLGDSVTGELFF.

V usage is TRBV2 and J usage is TRBJ1-4, with 7 bases matching TRBD1. Germline V gives CDR1 SNHLY, CDR2 FYNNEI. V shed 6 bases, J shed 8 bases, and the junction held 6 bases outside the gene matches. The CDR3 has 13 residues. CDR3 loop: CASSRDSGEKLFF. In nucleotides, the CDR3 is TGTGCCAGCAGCCGGGACAGTGGGGAAAAACTGTTTTTT. Full variable domain (remainder filled in from reference TRBV2 and TRBJ1-4): EPEVTQTPSHQVTQMGQEVILRCVPISNHLYFYWYRQILGQKVEFLVSFYNNEISEKSEIFDDQFSVERPDGSNFTLKIRSTKLEDSAMYFCASSRDSGEKLFFGSGTQLSVL.

This chain joins TRBV7-3 and TRBJ2-1, with D uncertain. The V and J ends lost 2 bases and 0 bases respectively, with 11 bases between them. Germline CDR1 is SGHTA and CDR2 is FQGTGA. The CDR3 totals 16 residues. The CDR3 protein is CASSLFQASSYNEQFF. The CDR3 coding sequence is TGTGCCAGCAGCTTATTTCAGGCGAGCTCCTACAATGAGCAGTTCTTC.

The rearrangement links TRBV5-6 to TRBJ2-1; 7 bases are shared with TRBD1. CDR3 length: 15 residues. The V segment lost 5 bases and the J segment 8 bases; nucleotides outside the gene matches: 13. Germline CDR1 and CDR2: SGHDT and YYEEEE. The CDR3 sequence: CASRRTGSHVDEQFF. In DNA form, the CDR3 reads TGTGCCAGCAGACGGACAGGATCCCACGTGGATGAGCAGTTCTTC. The variable domain in full, completed from reference TRBV5-6 and TRBJ2-1, reads DAGVTQSPTHLIKTRGQQVTLRCSPKSGHDTVSWYQQALGQGPQFIFQYYEEEERQRGNFPDRFSGHQFPNYSSELNVNALLLGDSALYLCASRRTGSHVDEQFFGPGTRLTVL.

V usage is TRBV6-5 and J usage is TRBJ1-2; D is uncertain. The CDR3 loop spans 12 amino acids. Germline V gene data show CDR1 as MNHEY and CDR2 as SVGAGI. Trimming removed 6 bases from V and 7 bases from J, with 12 bases in between. CDR3 DNA sequence: TGTGCCAGCAGGCCTGGGGTGGCTGGCTACACCTTC. This sequence encodes CASRPGVAGYTF.

This sequence joins TRBV6-5 and TRBJ2-7; D perhaps matches TRBD1 (5 bases). The germline gives CDR1 MNHEY, CDR2 SVGAGI. CDR3 length: 13 residues. V was clipped by 6 bases and J by 3 bases, with 12 bases between them. The CDR3 nucleotides are TGTGCCAGCAGAAACATCGACAGCTACGAGCAGTACTTC. Translation gives CASRNIDSYEQYF.

The chain has TRBV7-2 and TRBJ2-7; maybe TRBD2 (6 bases). V shed 5 bases and J shed 0 bases, with 14 bases lying between them. CDR3 length equals 15 residues. Germline V CDR1 and CDR2: SGHTA, FQGNSA. The CDR3 region has the DNA TGTGCCAGCAGCCGGTCCCGGGAGACCTCCTACGAGCAGTACTTC. Its protein is CASSRSRETSYEQYF.

J is TRBJ1-5 and V is TRBV19; the D is unclear. Trimming removed 3 bases from V and 9 bases from J, with 12 bases in between. The germline V gene encodes CDR1 LNHDA and CDR2 SQIVND (reference sequence). The CDR3 sequence is 13 residues long. The CDR3 loop is CASSMEGFRPQHF. The CDR3 nucleotides are TGTGCCAGTAGTATGGAGGGATTTCGGCCCCAGCATTTT.

The CDR3 reads CASNRRQVAEKLFF. The CDR3 DNA reads as TGTGCCAGCAACCGGCGACAGGTGGCGGAAAAACTGTTTTTT. V and J are TRBV28 and TRBJ1-4; D possibly corresponds to TRBD1 (6 bases). CDR1 and CDR2 from the germline V gene are MDHEN and SYDVKM. V shed 7 bases and J shed 8 bases, with 17 bases lying between them. This CDR3 spans 14 amino acids.

The chain combines TRBV11-2 with TRBJ1-2; the D is unclear. Germline CDR1 reads SGHAT; CDR2 reads FQNNGV. Trimming pared 1 base from V and 4 bases from J, leaving 7 bases between. The CDR3 has 13 residues. DNA of the CDR3: TGTGCCAGCAGCTTAGGGACGACCTATGGCTACACCTTC. Translated: CASSLGTTYGYTF.

The genes are TRBV28 and TRBJ2-7; TRBD1 or TRBD2 may be the D gene (5 bases each). V lost 0 bases and J 0 bases, leaving 24 bases between the germline ends. The CDR3 sequence is 20 residues long. The germline CDR1 and CDR2 sequences are MDHEN and SYDVKM. In nucleotides, the CDR3 is TGTGCCAGCAGTTTATGGCCTCGGGGTTCCAGGGACCGAAGCTCCTACGAGCAGTACTTC. Its translation is CASSLWPRGSRDRSSYEQYF.

V gene TRBV11-2 combines with J gene TRBJ2-2; TRBD2 aligns across 11 bases. The germline V gene encodes CDR1 SGHAT and CDR2 FQNNGV. J lost 7 bases, V lost 10 bases, and 8 bases had no gene match. The CDR3 consists of 14 residues. CDR3 residues: CATTSGSGDGELFF. The CDR3, as DNA: TGTGCCACCACTAGCGGGAGTGGGGACGGGGAGCTGTTTTTT.

The V call is TRBV6-6, the J call TRBJ2-7; D unclear. The CDR3 totals 11 residues. Germline values: CDR1 MNHNY, CDR2 SVGAGI (reference sequence). The V end lost 5 bases, the J end lost 6 bases, and 8 bases lay between the germline ends. The CDR3 bases are TGTGCCAGCAGTGGGTCCCGCGAGCAGTACGTC. Protein: CASSGSREQYV.

The CDR3 bases are TGTGCCAGCAGTTTATATAGGCGGGAACTGGTCACAGATACGCAGTATTTT. Its protein product is CASSLYRRELVTDTQYF. This chain links TRBV28 with TRBJ2-3; weak D call: TRBD2 (6 bases). The V end lost 1 base, the J end lost 2 bases, and 16 bases lay between the germline ends. Germline loops: CDR1 MDHEN, CDR2 SYDVKM. The CDR3 sequence is 17 residues long.

The rearrangement links TRBV6-5 to TRBJ1-3, with D maybe TRBD1 (6 bases). The V end was cut by 6 bases, the J end by 4 bases, with 13 bases between. Germline lookup yields CDR1 MNHEY and CDR2 SVGAGI. There are 14 residues in the CDR3. CDR3 DNA: TGTGCCAGCAGCGTTCGGGGGGCCGGAAACACCATATATTTT. Translated, it gives CASSVRGAGNTIYF.

The rearrangement joins TRBV27 to TRBJ2-5, with D unresolved. The CDR3 has 13 amino acids. CDR1 and CDR2 from the germline V gene are MNHEY and SMNVEV (reference sequence). Between the trimmed V and J ends, which lost 4 bases and 1 base, there was a span of 7 bases. CDR3 region: CASSSLLQETQYF. The CDR3 bases are TGTGCCAGCAGTTCATTACTCCAAGAGACCCAGTACTTC.

The V call is TRBV19, the J call TRBJ2-7; possible D gene TRBD1, 6 bases. CDR1 LNHDA and CDR2 SQIVND come from the germline V gene (reference sequence). This CDR3 is 14 amino acids long. Trimming took off 4 bases at V and 1 base at J, with 11 bases between the two ends. The CDR3 nucleotides are TGTGCCAGTAGTACCGGACAGATTTCCTACGAGCAGTACTTC. Translating gives CASSTGQISYEQYF.

The chain recombines TRBV5-1 with TRBJ2-3, with 12 bases that match TRBD2. There are 16 residues in the CDR3. The V segment lost 4 bases and the J segment 1 base; nucleotides outside the gene matches: 4. Germline loops: CDR1 SGHRS, CDR2 YFSETQ. The CDR3 DNA reads TGCGCCAGCAGCGGACTAGCGGGGTCCCGCACAGATACGCAGTATTTT. The encoded protein is CASSGLAGSRTDTQYF.